The present T cell receptor (beta chain) was sequenced within a study of tissue T cells after allogeneic stem cell transplantation. Study conclusions and caveats: Shared clones across patients were few; motif clustering revealed tissue-specific shared signatures. The patient cohort was small and clinically heterogeneous, with limited sampling depth. Within patients, tissue anatomy strongly shaped TCR repertoire composition.

TCRbeta CDR3 was sequenced at survey depth with template counts. Only in-frame clones appear in the TCRdb table, and some are missing; sequencing was by immunoSEQ multiplex PCR. The table shows over 1,500 clones, with roughly half occurring only once. The germline gives CDR1 KGHPV, CDR2 FQNQEV (reference sequence). The trim removed 2 bases at V and 3 bases at J, leaving 1 base unmatched. CDR3 length: 15 amino acids. Noted time point: mouse harvest day 14 after allogeneic transplant. Mouse grafts combined 10^7 T-cell-depleted bone marrow cells with 10^6 splenic CD5+ T cells. Of note for this clone: Its antigen is not identified. The genes and germline here are from mouse. Read sequence stops 1 residue before the CDR3 end, and the germline J gene provides the missing end.

The TCR originated in a female BALB/c mouse given C57BL/6 T cells with graft-versus-host disease after an allogeneic hematopoietic cell transplant. This rearrangement joins TRBV26 to TRBJ2-3; the match to TRBD2 covers 11 bases. Sequences were obtained from gut tissue. The CDR3 bases that were read are TGTGCCAGCAGTCTGAGACTGGGGGGGGCAGAAACGCTGTAT. Translating it yields CASSLRLGGAETLY. From start to end, the CDR3 is CASSLRLGGAETLYF.